This T cell receptor beta chain emerged from a study of OX40 agonist ivuxolimab in advanced cancers. Across the whole study: Patients received the agonistic anti-OX40 (CD134) antibody ivuxolimab.

Study results and limitations: People who partly responded at 0.1-3.0 mg/kg had some of the least clonal expansion seen.

This table comes from immunoSEQ multiplex PCR, and its TCRdb copy is limited to in-frame clones, with some not included. The sample contains over 75,000 clones, 90% of which appear only once. A single count supports this clone. The antigen remains unidentified. V dropped 5 bases and J dropped 7 bases, with 12 bases sitting between them. The V gene's germline CDR1 is SGHTA and CDR2 FQGTGA. The CDR3 contains 13 residues. The sample here was CD4+ or CD8+ T cells sorted from blood, taken in a trial of the OX40 agonist ivuxolimab. The rearrangement joins TRBV7-3 to TRBJ2-1, with D possibly matching TRBD2 (5 bases). This clonotype was sampled from an adult with an advanced solid tumor such as melanoma, head and neck, liver or kidney cancer. CDR3 DNA sequence: TGTGCCAGCAGCCTAAACCGGGGTAATGAGCAGTTCTTC. Translated, it gives CASSLNRGNEQFF.